Listed below are T cell receptor beta chains from one sample, sequenced in a study of somatic mutations in cytotoxic T cells in rheumatoid arthritis. This table comes from immunoSEQ multiplex PCR, and its TCRdb copy is limited to in-frame clones, with some not included. The data hold 9,500 to 15,000 clones, with 80% observed a single time. Sequencing was done on a sample of CD8+ T cells sorted from blood. These receptors were obtained from a man in his fifties or sixties in good health. Each CDR3 is given without its conserved first and last residue. Clone size is given for some rows only: seen once, a few or many times, or a class if the clone is expanded.

j_call,v_call,clone_size,cdr3_aa
TRBJ1-1,TRBV5-1,NA,ASSLRFMNTEAF
TRBJ1-1,TRBV7-9,NA,ASSWGEGNTEAF
TRBJ1-1,TRBV7-8,few,ASSRGIGNTEAF
TRBJ2-5,TRBV14,NA,ASSQEGTRPYQETQY
TRBJ2-7,TRBV2,NA,ASSVSGQVPDEQY
TRBJ1-4,TRBV7-9,NA,ASSFPRDRGVDNEKLF
TRBJ2-1,TRBV7-9,NA,ASSSSGNEQF
TRBJ1-1,TRBV5-4,few,ASSLSGQAAF
TRBJ1-5,TRBV5-1,NA,ASSFDYSSNQPQH
TRBJ2-7,TRBV7-2,NA,ASSLASGLFYEQY
TRBJ1-3,TRBV11-2,NA,ASSSDPGNTIY
TRBJ2-7,TRBV5-6,NA,ASSFVGGSYEQY
TRBJ1-6,TRBV6-5,once,ASSYYNSPLH
TRBJ1-4,TRBV4-1,NA,ASSQDRGTSNEKLF
TRBJ2-3,TRBV10-3,NA,AIREGQGVPDTQY
TRBJ1-2,TRBV7-3,few,ASSLDPGLGYGYT
NA,TRBV4-2,once,ASSQNPSTGQRMYEQY
TRBJ2-1,TRBV5-6,NA,ASSLGRQPGYNEQF
TRBJ1-2,TRBV7-9,once,ASSPPSRAEGYT
TRBJ1-5,TRBV18,once,ASSQGRSNQPQH
TRBJ1-1,TRBV5-5,few,ASSHRERTEAF
TRBJ1-2,TRBV18,few,ASSPYGTGDGYT
TRBJ2-3,TRBV11-2,NA,ASSLPDTQY
TRBJ1-2,TRBV19,NA,ASSIWWERGGYT
TRBJ1-2,TRBV5-6,NA,ASFNRDFFWVYGYT
TRBJ2-5,TRBV11-2,NA,ASSLVPHRVRETQY
TRBJ1-2,TRBV28,NA,ASSYRAAGFGYT
TRBJ2-1,TRBV5-1,NA,ASSPGRSSSYNEQF
TRBJ1-2,TRBV27,NA,ASSTTPGSHGYT
TRBJ1-2,TRBV11-2,NA,ASSSGGGSYGYT
TRBJ1-5,TRBV6-5,NA,ASSYEAGGQPQH
TRBJ2-1,TRBV10-3,NA,AILQSSYNEQF
TRBJ2-7,TRBV4-1,NA,ASSQRLAGAYEQY
TRBJ2-1,TRBV7-8,NA,ASSSKSSYNEQF
TRBJ2-7,TRBV7-9,NA,ASSGPETGYEQY
TRBJ1-5,TRBV28,NA,ASSLGLGGNQPQH
TRBJ1-2,TRBV5-6,NA,ASREGARGYT
TRBJ2-7,TRBV27,NA,ASSLRVGPTYEQY
TRBJ2-1,TRBV27,NA,ASSLEVRHNEQF
TRBJ1-5,TRBV7-9,few,ASSSGERQPQH
TRBJ1-5,TRBV27,NA,ASRTGASNQPQH
TRBJ2-2,TRBV29-1,NA,SVGGSGELF
TRBJ2-3,TRBV30,NA,AWRRQSTSTDTQY
TRBJ2-7,TRBV4-2,NA,ASSSLAGEGEQY
TRBJ2-1,TRBV11-2,medium-sized,ASRNGVNNEQF
TRBJ2-7,TRBV19,few,ASSIGGGEQY
TRBJ2-7,TRBV7-9,NA,ASSSQAYEQY
TRBJ2-3,TRBV27,NA,ASSSEPGLAVLTDTQY
TRBJ1-5,TRBV25-1,NA,ASSSGGQPQH
TRBJ2-2,TRBV7-6,NA,ASSLASSGGATGELF
TRBJ1-6,TRBV4-1,NA,ASSQDGGSYSPLH
TRBJ2-1,TRBV19,NA,ASSTTSGLYNEQF
TRBJ2-2,TRBV6-1,NA,ALSGLAGELF
TRBJ1-1,TRBV27,NA,ASSRDREIDTEAF
TRBJ2-1,TRBV27,NA,ASSSVVTPKQF
TRBJ1-1,TRBV27,NA,ASSLMGFNTEAF
TRBJ2-3,TRBV7-8,NA,ASSTSSGGAERTDTQY
TRBJ2-2,TRBV28,NA,ASSTRRALGVGPGELF
TRBJ2-3,TRBV27,once,ASSLYRTDTQY
TRBJ2-3,TRBV5-1,NA,ASTIYVERADTQY